Listed here are 31 T cell receptor beta chains from one sample, sequenced in a study of T cell changes during pregnancy in multiple sclerosis. Using immunoSEQ multiplex PCR, the repertoire was profiled, and TCRdb retains in-frame clones only, with some absent. The table shows about 57,000 clones, with 75% to 95% occurring only once. Sequenced material: peripheral blood, taken after pregnancy. Receptors were obtained from a female donor in good health, enrolled as a control in a pregnancy study.

J is TRBJ2-3 and V is TRBV28; a possible D gene is TRBD2 (5 bases). Trimming left V 2 bases short and J 0 bases short, with 9 bases between. In germline, CDR1 is MDHEN, CDR2 SYDVKM. The CDR3 contains 15 residues. The DNA of the CDR3 is TGTGCCAGCAGTTTAAGCGGTCTTAGCACAGATACGCAGTATTTT. Protein: CASSLSGLSTDTQYF.

The V and J genes are TRBV18 and TRBJ1-5; the match to TRBD1 covers 9 bases. The germline V gene has CDR1 KGHSH and CDR2 LQKENI. This CDR3 spans 14 amino acids. With V trimmed by 5 bases and J by 5 bases, 4 bases remained unmatched. Here the CDR3 DNA reads TGTGCCAGCTCAACACAGGGGGCGGATCAGCCCCAGCATTTT. It codes for CASSTQGADQPQHF.

The chain uses TRBV28 and TRBJ2-5; no firm D call. The germline gives CDR1 MDHEN, CDR2 SYDVKM. V lost 3 bases, J lost 2 bases, and 13 bases lay in between. The CDR3 totals 15 residues. CDR3 region: CASSFSSAGQETQYF. CDR3 DNA sequence: TGTGCCAGCAGTTTTAGCTCCGCCGGTCAAGAGACCCAGTACTTC. Complete variable domain (other parts from reference TRBV28 and TRBJ2-5): DVKVTQSSRYLVKRTGEKVFLECVQDMDHENMFWYRQDPGLGLRLIYFSYDVKMKEKGDIPEGYSVSREKKERFSLILESASTNQTSMYLCASSFSSAGQETQYFGPGTRLLVL.

The rearrangement links TRBV6-1 to TRBJ1-1; 7 bases agree with TRBD1. CDR1 is MNHNS, CDR2 SASEGT, per germline. V lost 4 bases and J lost 3; bases outside the gene matches: 5. This CDR3 comprises 14 residues. The CDR3: CASSGQGMYTEAFF. CDR3 nucleotides: TGTGCCAGCAGTGGACAGGGAATGTACACTGAAGCTTTCTTT.

The chain recombines TRBV2 with TRBJ2-2; TRBD1 aligns across 10 bases. Germline V lookup: CDR1 SNHLY, CDR2 FYNNEI. V gave up 3 bases and J gave up 7 bases; unmatched junction bases: 5. The CDR3 is made up of 15 amino acids. The CDR3 sequence: CASSDSGQGIGELFF. For the CDR3, the DNA is TGTGCCAGCAGTGATTCGGGACAGGGGATCGGGGAGCTGTTTTTT.

The rearrangement links TRBV29-1 to TRBJ2-7, with 8 nucleotides matching TRBD2. Trimming took 2 bases from V and 2 from J; bases not matched to a gene: 5. The CDR3 has 14 residues. Germline V lookup: CDR1 SQVTM, CDR2 ANQGSEA. The CDR3 DNA reads as TGCAGCGTTGAATTTGGCGGGAGGCCCTACGAGCAGTACTTC. It specifies CSVEFGGRPYEQYF.

V and J are TRBV19 and TRBJ2-5, with D tentatively TRBD2 (5 bases). Germline CDR1 is LNHDA and CDR2 is SQIVND (reference sequence). The ends were cut back, 3 bases at V and 5 bases at J, with 13 bases in the middle. The CDR3 is 14 residues long. CDR3 nucleotides: TGTGCCAGTAGTATGGGTGGGAGAGGCGAGACCCAGTACTTC. Translated, it gives CASSMGGRGETQYF.

The chain carries TRBV9 and TRBJ2-3, with 8 bases identical to TRBD2. Germline loops: CDR1 SGDLS, CDR2 YYNGEE. The V segment lost 5 bases and the J segment 1 base; nucleotides outside the gene matches: 9. The CDR3 is 16 amino acids. This chain's CDR3 is CASSSRRSGGTDTQYF. CDR3 nucleotides: TGTGCCAGCAGTTCCCGGCGTAGCGGGGGCACAGATACGCAGTATTTT. Full variable domain (remainder filled in from reference TRBV9 and TRBJ2-3): DSGVTQTPKHLITATGQRVTLRCSPRSGDLSVYWYQQSLDQGLQFLIQYYNGEERAKGNILERFSAQQFPDLHSELNLSSLELGDSALYFCASSSRRSGGTDTQYFGPGTRLTVL.

The chain uses TRBV30 and TRBJ1-1; D is perhaps TRBD1 (5 bases). In germline, CDR1 is GTSNPN, CDR2 SVGIG (reference sequence). Trimming removed 7 bases at V and 1 base at J, with 13 bases between. The CDR3 consists of 13 residues. CDR3 DNA: TGTGCCTTGGGGCGGCTAAAGAACACTGAAGCTTTCTTT. Translated: CALGRLKNTEAFF. Using reference TRBV30 and TRBJ1-1 for the parts outside the CDR3, the full variable domain is SQTIHQWPATLVQPVGSPLSLECTVEGTSNPNLYWYRQAAGRGLQLLFYSVGIGQISSEVPQNLSASRPQDRQFILSSKKLLLSDSGFYLCALGRLKNTEAFFGQGTRLTVV.

Regarding this clone: At one end, the junction sequence differs from germline, possibly due to a read error. CDR3 in DNA: TGTGCTAGCAGCTTAGGGGCTAGCGGGGGACAAGAGACCCAGTACTTC. Translating it yields CASSLGASGGQETQYF. This sequence joins TRBV7-7 and TRBJ2-5; 10 positions match TRBD2. The CDR3 loop spans 16 amino acids. Germline V gene lookup returns CDR1 SSHAT and CDR2 FNYEAQ (reference sequence).

This chain links TRBV21-1 with TRBJ2-1; TRBD2, the table's D call, was not compared with the DNA. TRBV21-1 is annotated as a pseudogene. The CDR3 extends over 14 amino acids. The CDR3 protein is CASSNGWGGMGQFF. The CDR3 DNA reads as TGTGCCAGCAGCAACGGTTGGGGGGGGATGGGGCAGTTCTTC.

J is TRBJ2-7 and V is TRBV5-1; 11 bases line up with TRBD2. Germline lookup yields CDR1 SGHRS and CDR2 YFSETQ. With 7 bases clipped from V and 7 bases from J, the junction kept 10 bases outside the gene matches. This CDR3 has 14 amino acids. The CDR3 DNA reads TGCGCCAGCTCAGAACTAGCGGGAGCCGGGGAGCAGTACTTC. Protein sequence: CASSELAGAGEQYF.

This chain links TRBV6-5 with TRBJ2-7; D perhaps matches TRBD1 (6 bases). The CDR3 has 14 amino acids. Germline CDR1 and CDR2: MNHEY and SVGAGI. V lost 5 bases and J lost 2, with 13 bases in between. The CDR3 protein is CASSGRTVAYEQYF. CDR3 bases: TGTGCCAGCAGTGGCAGGACAGTAGCCTACGAGCAGTACTTC.

The genes are TRBV10-2 and TRBJ1-6, with D perhaps matching TRBD1 (6 bases). The CDR3 runs to 15 residues. The germline gives CDR1 WSHSY, CDR2 SAAADI. V lost 7 bases and J lost 7, with 17 bases in between. CDR3: CASTPGVSGNSPLHF. In DNA form, the CDR3 reads TGCGCCAGCACCCCAGGGGTGTCGGGGAATTCACCCCTCCACTTT.

The V call is TRBV7-6, the J call TRBJ2-5; 8 bases are a match to TRBD1. J was trimmed by 5 bases and V by 5 bases; bases with no gene match: 16. The CDR3 is 17 amino acids. Germline CDR1 is SGHVS and CDR2 is FNYEAQ. Here the CDR3 DNA reads TGTGCCAGCAGCCCCCGGACAGGGCCCGCCCGCCGGGAGACCCAGTACTTC. This translates into CASSPRTGPARRETQYF. Using reference TRBV7-6 and TRBJ2-5 for the parts outside the CDR3, the full variable domain is GAGVSQSPRYKVTKRGQDVALRCDPISGHVSLYWYRQALGQGPEFLTYFNYEAQQDKSGLPNDRFSAERPEGSISTLTIQRTEQRDSAMYRCASSPRTGPARRETQYFGPGTRLLVL.

This CDR3 reads CASSSHTADYGYTF. CDR3 nucleotide sequence: TGTGCCAGCAGCTCCCACACAGCCGACTATGGCTACACCTTC. The gene calls are TRBV7-9 and TRBJ1-2; D call uncertain. CDR3 size: 14 residues. Trimming removed 4 bases from V and 3 bases from J, with 12 bases in between. Germline V gene sequence: CDR1 SEHNR, CDR2 FQNEAQ (reference sequence).

J is TRBJ2-2 and V is TRBV7-6, with TRBD1 matching 9 bases. This CDR3 contains 16 residues. V was clipped by 1 base and J by 1 base; unmatched bases: 1. Germline V gene data show CDR1 as SGHVS and CDR2 as FNYEAQ. The CDR3 region is CASSLGGQGNTGELFF. The CDR3 DNA reads TGTGCCAGCAGCTTAGGGGGACAGGGGAACACCGGGGAGCTGTTTTTT.

This clone was counted once. The rearrangement uses TRBV27 and TRBJ1-5; D ambiguous. The V gene's germline CDR1 is MNHEY and CDR2 SMNVEV (reference sequence). CDR3 length equals 13 residues. Trimming pared 2 bases from V and 7 bases from J, leaving 9 bases between. Written as DNA, the CDR3 is TGTGCCAGCAGTTTAGAAGCTTACCAGCCCCAGCATTTT. It codes for CASSLEAYQPQHF.

V is TRBV28 and J is TRBJ1-6, with a weak D call TRBD1 (5 bases). Trimming removed 3 bases from V and 10 bases from J, with 13 bases in between. The CDR3 is made up of 14 amino acids. Germline-derived CDR1 and CDR2 are MDHEN and SYDVKM. In DNA, the CDR3 is TGTGCCAGCAGTTTTGGCAGGGCCCACTCACCCCTCCACTTT. As protein: CASSFGRAHSPLHF.

The chain joins TRBV18 to TRBJ1-4; possible D gene TRBD1, 6 bases. Germline V lookup: CDR1 KGHSH, CDR2 LQKENI. The CDR3 runs to 16 residues. The V end was cut by 3 bases, the J end by 0 bases, with 11 bases between. CDR3 loop: CASSPGQLATNEKLFF. The CDR3 DNA reads as TGTGCCAGCTCACCCGGACAGCTAGCAACTAATGAAAAACTGTTTTTT.

The chain is built from TRBV13 and TRBJ2-5; 8 nucleotides agree with TRBD2. V lost 6 bases to trimming and J lost 3 bases; unmatched junction nucleotides: 12. CDR1 is PRHDT, CDR2 FYEKMQ, per germline (reference sequence). The CDR3 has 16 residues. The CDR3 spells CASSLFSGNEEETQYF. In DNA, the CDR3 is TGTGCCAGCAGTCTATTTAGCGGGAATGAGGAAGAGACCCAGTACTTC.

This chain uses TRBV9 with TRBJ1-1; TRBD1 matches 9 bases. Looked up from germline, CDR1 is SGDLS and CDR2 is YYNGEE. V was pared by 0 bases and J by 3 bases, with 6 bases of the junction left unmatched. There are 16 residues in the CDR3. This CDR3 reads CASSVGDRELYTEAFF. CDR3 bases: TGTGCCAGCAGCGTAGGGGACAGGGAGCTCTACACTGAAGCTTTCTTT. The full variable domain, in which reference TRBV9 and TRBJ1-1 provide the parts outside the CDR3, is DSGVTQTPKHLITATGQRVTLRCSPRSGDLSVYWYQQSLDQGLQFLIQYYNGEERAKGNILERFSAQQFPDLHSELNLSSLELGDSALYFCASSVGDRELYTEAFFGQGTRLTVV.

This chain joins TRBV27 and TRBJ1-2; TRBD1 aligns across 10 bases. V dropped 4 bases and J dropped 7; count of bases not matched to a gene: 6. The CDR3 has 14 residues. Germline CDR1 and CDR2: MNHEY and SMNVEV (reference sequence). The DNA for the CDR3 is TGTGCCAGCAGTTCCGGGACAGGGGCTGGTGGCTACACCTTC. Translated: CASSSGTGAGGYTF.

The V gene is TRBV7-2, the J gene TRBJ1-1, with TRBD1 matching over 7 bases. The CDR3 runs to 15 residues. Trimming removed 9 bases from V and 0 bases from J; junction bases left unmatched: 10. The germline V gene has CDR1 SGHTA and CDR2 FQGNSA. The DNA of the CDR3 is TGTGCCAGTTCACGGGAGGGGGCCATGAACACTGAAGCTTTCTTT. Translated: CASSREGAMNTEAFF. Full variable domain (remainder filled in from reference TRBV7-2 and TRBJ1-1): GAGVSQSPSNKVTEKGKDVELRCDPISGHTALYWYRQSLGQGLEFLIYFQGNSAPDKSGLPSDRFSAERTGGSVSTLTIQRTQQEDSAVYLCASSREGAMNTEAFFGQGTRLTVV.

This clone was seen once. V and J are TRBV5-4 and TRBJ2-3; TRBD2 matches at 7 bases. V was pared by 3 bases and J by 2 bases, with 3 bases of the junction left unmatched. The germline V gene encodes CDR1 SGHNT and CDR2 YYREEE (reference sequence). The CDR3 spans 14 residues. The CDR3 bases are TGTGCCAGCAGCTCGGGACTAAACACAGATACGCAGTATTTT. It yields the protein CASSSGLNTDTQYF.

V is TRBV10-3 and J is TRBJ2-7, with 11 bases fitting TRBD2. V lost 2 bases and J lost 0; bases outside the gene matches: 3. CDR1 ENHRY and CDR2 SYGVKD come from the germline V gene. The CDR3 consists of 16 residues. CDR3 bases: TGTGCCATCAGTGAGCAGGGGACTAGCGGCTCCTACGAGCAGTACTTC. This codes for CAISEQGTSGSYEQYF.

The rearrangement joins TRBV7-6 to TRBJ1-1; 8 bases fit TRBD1. CDR3 size: 16 residues. CDR1 is SGHVS and CDR2 is FNYEAQ in the germline V gene. After removal of 3 bases from V and 0 bases from J, the junction contained 6 bases not matched to a gene. CDR3 region: CASSLTGVLMNTEAFF. Written as DNA, the CDR3 is TGTGCCAGCAGCTTGACAGGGGTGCTCATGAACACTGAAGCTTTCTTT.

The chain links TRBV7-9 to TRBJ1-5, with D possibly TRBD1 on 6 matching bases. V dropped 5 bases and J dropped 1 base, with 12 bases sitting between them. The CDR3 has 15 amino acids. CDR1 is SEHNR, CDR2 FQNEAQ, per germline (reference sequence). The CDR3 nucleotides are TGTGCCAGCAGCCTACAGGGAGCGAGCAATCAGCCCCAGCATTTT. Translating gives CASSLQGASNQPQHF.

The rearrangement uses TRBV5-1 and TRBJ2-1; 9 positions agree with TRBD1. From germline, CDR1 is SGHRS and CDR2 YFSETQ. This CDR3 is built from 14 residues. The V segment lost 0 bases and the J segment 5 bases; nucleotides outside the gene matches: 0. CDR3 DNA: TGCGCCAGCAGCTTGGGACAGGGGGACAATGAGCAGTTCTTC. This codes for CASSLGQGDNEQFF. The full variable domain, in which reference TRBV5-1 and TRBJ2-1 provide the parts outside the CDR3, is KAGVTQTPRYLIKTRGQQVTLSCSPISGHRSVSWYQQTPGQGLQFLFEYFSETQRNKGNFPGRFSGRQFSNSRSEMNVSTLELGDSALYLCASSLGQGDNEQFFGPGTRLTVL.

This clone occurred a few times. The chain couples TRBV11-3 to TRBJ1-1; D is unresolved. There are 13 residues in the CDR3. V was trimmed by 6 bases and J by 1 base, leaving 9 bases between them. In germline, CDR1 is SGHNT, CDR2 YENEEA. CDR3 loop: CASSMLQNTEAFF. DNA of the CDR3: TGTGCCAGCAGTATGTTACAGAACACTGAAGCTTTCTTT.

This clone has a single count. The V and J genes are TRBV9 and TRBJ2-7; D gene ambiguous. V was trimmed by 0 bases and J by 2 bases, leaving 9 bases between them. The CDR3 is 14 amino acids. CDR1 and CDR2 (germline): SGDLS, YYNGEE. The CDR3 bases are TGTGCCAGCAGCGTAGGCAGTACCCCCTACGAGCAGTACTTC. Protein product: CASSVGSTPYEQYF. Combining the CDR3 with reference TRBV9 and TRBJ2-7 gives the whole variable domain DSGVTQTPKHLITATGQRVTLRCSPRSGDLSVYWYQQSLDQGLQFLIQYYNGEERAKGNILERFSAQQFPDLHSELNLSSLELGDSALYFCASSVGSTPYEQYFGPGTRLTVT.